This TCR beta chain was identified during a study of cytomegalovirus exposure and HLA in healthy donors. Overall study findings and caveats: In a later analysis, across HLA loci, associated TCR counts were highest for DRB1, lowest for HLA-C. Cytomegalovirus association was assigned to about 150 TCR beta chains. Immune exposure information comprised only CMV serostatus. In a later analysis, parvovirus B19, influenza, CMV and Epstein-Barr virus appeared linked to several top co-occurrence clusters.

As to this clone: Its antigen remains unidentified.

Both 60 Vbeta primers and 13 Jbeta primers went into the PCR. Profiled with immunoSEQ multiplex PCR; TCRdb holds only in-frame clones, not every one. This sample yields under 130,000 clones, of which over 75% are seen a single time; about 6.9% belongs to the top ten. Sequenced sample: PBMCs. The clonotype was recovered from a man aged 25 to 45 in good health and CMV-seropositive.

CDR3 protein: CASSINFQETQYF. CDR3 DNA: TGTGCCAGTAGTATTAATTTCCAAGAGACCCAGTACTTC. V usage is TRBV19 and J usage is TRBJ2-5; no clear D. CDR1 and CDR2 (germline): LNHDA, SQIVND (reference sequence). Trimming shortened V by 3 bases and J by 1 base, and 6 bases separated the two germline ends. CDR3 length: 13 amino acids.